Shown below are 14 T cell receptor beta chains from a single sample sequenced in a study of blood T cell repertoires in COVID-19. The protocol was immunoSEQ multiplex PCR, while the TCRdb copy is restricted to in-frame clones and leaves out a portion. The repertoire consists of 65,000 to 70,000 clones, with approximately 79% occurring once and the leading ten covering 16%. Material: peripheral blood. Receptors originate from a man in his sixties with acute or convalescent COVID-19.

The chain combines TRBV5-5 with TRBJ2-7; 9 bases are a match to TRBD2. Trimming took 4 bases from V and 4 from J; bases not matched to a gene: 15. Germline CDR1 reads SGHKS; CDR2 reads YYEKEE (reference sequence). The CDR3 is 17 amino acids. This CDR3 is CASSALPFSGGQYEQYF. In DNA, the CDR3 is TGTGCCAGCAGCGCGCTACCCTTTAGCGGGGGTCAATACGAGCAGTACTTC.

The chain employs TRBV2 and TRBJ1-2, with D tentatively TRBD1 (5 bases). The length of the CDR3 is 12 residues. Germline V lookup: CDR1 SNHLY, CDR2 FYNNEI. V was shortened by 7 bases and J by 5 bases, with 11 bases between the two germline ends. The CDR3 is CASINQGYGYTF. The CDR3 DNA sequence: TGTGCCAGCATTAACCAGGGATATGGCTACACCTTC.

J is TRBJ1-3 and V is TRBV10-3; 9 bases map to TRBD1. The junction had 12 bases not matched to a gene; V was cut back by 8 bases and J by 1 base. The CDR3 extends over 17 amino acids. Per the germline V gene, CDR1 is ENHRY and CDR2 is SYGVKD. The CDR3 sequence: CAIEDRDRDSSGNTIYF. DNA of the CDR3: TGTGCCATCGAAGACCGGGACAGGGATAGTTCTGGAAACACCATATATTTT.

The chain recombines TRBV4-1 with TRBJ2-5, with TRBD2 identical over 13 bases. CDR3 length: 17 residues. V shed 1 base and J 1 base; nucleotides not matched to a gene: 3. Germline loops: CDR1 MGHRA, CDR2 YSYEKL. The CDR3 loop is CASSQGLAGGTQETQYF. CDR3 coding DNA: TGCGCCAGCAGCCAAGGACTAGCGGGGGGCACCCAAGAGACCCAGTACTTC.

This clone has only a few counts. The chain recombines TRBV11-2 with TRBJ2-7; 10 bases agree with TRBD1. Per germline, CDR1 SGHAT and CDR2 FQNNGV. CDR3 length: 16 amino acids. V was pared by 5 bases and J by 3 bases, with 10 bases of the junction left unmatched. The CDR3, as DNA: TGTGCCAGCAGCCCTGTCGGGAGGACAGGGGGCTACGAGCAGTACTTC. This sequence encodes CASSPVGRTGGYEQYF.

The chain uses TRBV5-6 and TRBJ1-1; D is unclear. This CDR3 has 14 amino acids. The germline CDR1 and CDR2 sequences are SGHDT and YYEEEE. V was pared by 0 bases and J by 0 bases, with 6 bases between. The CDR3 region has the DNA TGTGCCAGCAGCTTGGGACATATGAACACTGAAGCTTTCTTT. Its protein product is CASSLGHMNTEAFF.

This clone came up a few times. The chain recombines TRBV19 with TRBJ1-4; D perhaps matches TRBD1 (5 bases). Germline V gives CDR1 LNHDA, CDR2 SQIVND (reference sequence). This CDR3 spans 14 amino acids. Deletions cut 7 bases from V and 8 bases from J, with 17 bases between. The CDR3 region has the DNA TGTGCCAGTAAATTTTCAGGGCCTGAAGAAAAACTGTTTTTT. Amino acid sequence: CASKFSGPEEKLFF.

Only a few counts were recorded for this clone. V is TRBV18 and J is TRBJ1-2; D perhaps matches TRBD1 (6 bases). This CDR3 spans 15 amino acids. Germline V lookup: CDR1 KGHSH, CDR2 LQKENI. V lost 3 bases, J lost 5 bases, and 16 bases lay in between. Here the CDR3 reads CASSPATGLGYGYTF. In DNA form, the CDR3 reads TGTGCCAGCTCACCGGCAACAGGGTTGGGGTATGGCTACACCTTC.

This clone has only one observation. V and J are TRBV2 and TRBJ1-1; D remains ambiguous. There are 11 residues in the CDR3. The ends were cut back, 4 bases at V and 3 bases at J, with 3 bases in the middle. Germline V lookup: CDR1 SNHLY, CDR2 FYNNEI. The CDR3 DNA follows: TGTGCCAGCAGTGGAGACACTGAAGCTTTCTTT. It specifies CASSGDTEAFF. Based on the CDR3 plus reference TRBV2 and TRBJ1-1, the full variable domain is EPEVTQTPSHQVTQMGQEVILRCVPISNHLYFYWYRQILGQKVEFLVSFYNNEISEKSEIFDDQFSVERPDGSNFTLKIRSTKLEDSAMYFCASSGDTEAFFGQGTRLTVV.

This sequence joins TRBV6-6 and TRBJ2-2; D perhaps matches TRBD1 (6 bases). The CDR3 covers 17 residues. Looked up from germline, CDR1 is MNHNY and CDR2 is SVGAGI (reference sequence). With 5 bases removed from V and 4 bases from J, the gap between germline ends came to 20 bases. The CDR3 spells CASSRPGAGVSTGELFF. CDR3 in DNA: TGTGCCAGCAGTCGACCCGGGGCAGGGGTTTCCACCGGGGAGCTGTTTTTT.

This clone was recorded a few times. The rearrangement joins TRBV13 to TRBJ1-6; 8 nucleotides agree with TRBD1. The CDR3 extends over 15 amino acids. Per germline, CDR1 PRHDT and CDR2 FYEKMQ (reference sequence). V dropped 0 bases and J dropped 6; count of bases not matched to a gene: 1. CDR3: CASSLGTGVNSPLHF. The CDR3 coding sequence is TGTGCCAGCAGCTTAGGGACAGGGGTTAATTCACCCCTCCACTTT.

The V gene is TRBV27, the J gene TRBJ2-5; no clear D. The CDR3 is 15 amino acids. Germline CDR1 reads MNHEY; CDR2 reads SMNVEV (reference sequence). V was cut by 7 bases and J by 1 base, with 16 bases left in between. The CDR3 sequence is CASTSTRLSQETQYF. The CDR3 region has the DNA TGTGCCAGCACCTCAACCCGCTTGAGCCAAGAGACCCAGTACTTC.

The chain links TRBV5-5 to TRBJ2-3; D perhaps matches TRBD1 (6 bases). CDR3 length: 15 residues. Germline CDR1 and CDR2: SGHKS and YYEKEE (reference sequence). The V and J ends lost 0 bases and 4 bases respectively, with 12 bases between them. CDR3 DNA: TGTGCCAGCAGCTTGGCAGGGGCCAGGTCAGATACGCAGTATTTT. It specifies CASSLAGARSDTQYF. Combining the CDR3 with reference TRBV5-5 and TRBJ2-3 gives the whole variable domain DAGVTQSPTHLIKTRGQQVTLRCSPISGHKSVSWYQQVLGQGPQFIFQYYEKEERGRGNFPDRFSARQFPNYSSELNVNALLLGDSALYLCASSLAGARSDTQYFGPGTRLTVL.

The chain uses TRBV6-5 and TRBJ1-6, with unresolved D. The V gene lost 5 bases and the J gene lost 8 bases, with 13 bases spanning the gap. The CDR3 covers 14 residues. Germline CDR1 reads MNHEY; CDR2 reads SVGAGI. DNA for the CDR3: TGTGCCAGCAGTAATCCTAGGGAGGATTCACCCCTCCACTTT. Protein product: CASSNPREDSPLHF.